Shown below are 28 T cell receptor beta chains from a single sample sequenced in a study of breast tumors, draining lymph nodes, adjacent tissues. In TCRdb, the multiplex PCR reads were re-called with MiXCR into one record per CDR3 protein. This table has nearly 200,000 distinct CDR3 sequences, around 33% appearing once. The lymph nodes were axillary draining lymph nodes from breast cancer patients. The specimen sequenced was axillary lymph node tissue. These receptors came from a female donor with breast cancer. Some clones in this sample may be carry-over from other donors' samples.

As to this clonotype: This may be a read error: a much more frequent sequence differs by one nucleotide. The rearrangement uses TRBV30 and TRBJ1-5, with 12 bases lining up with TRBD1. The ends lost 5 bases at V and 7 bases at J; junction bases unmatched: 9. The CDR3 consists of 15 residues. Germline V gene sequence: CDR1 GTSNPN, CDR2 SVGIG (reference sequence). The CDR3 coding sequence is TGTGCCTGGGGTACGGGGACAGGGGGCGAACAGCCCCAGCATTTT. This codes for CAWGTGTGGEQPQHF. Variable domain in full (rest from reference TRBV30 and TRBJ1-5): SQTIHQWPATLVQPVGSPLSLECTVEGTSNPNLYWYRQAAGRGLQLLFYSVGIGQISSEVPQNLSASRPQDRQFILSSKKLLLSDSGFYLCAWGTGTGGEQPQHFGDGTRLSIL.

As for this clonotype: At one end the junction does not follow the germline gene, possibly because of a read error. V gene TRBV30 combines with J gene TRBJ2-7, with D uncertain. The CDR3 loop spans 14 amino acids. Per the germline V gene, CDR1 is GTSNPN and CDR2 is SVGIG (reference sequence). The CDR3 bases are TGTGCCTGGAGTGTATTTGGGATTTCCTACGAGCGGTACTTC. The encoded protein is CAWSVFGISYERYF.

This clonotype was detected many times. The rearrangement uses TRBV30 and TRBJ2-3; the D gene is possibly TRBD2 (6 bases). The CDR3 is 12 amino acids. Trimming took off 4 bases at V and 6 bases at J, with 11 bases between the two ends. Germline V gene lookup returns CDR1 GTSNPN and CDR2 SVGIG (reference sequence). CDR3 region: CAWTPGEDTQYF. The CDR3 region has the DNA TGTGCCTGGACCCCGGGGGAGGATACGCAGTATTTT.

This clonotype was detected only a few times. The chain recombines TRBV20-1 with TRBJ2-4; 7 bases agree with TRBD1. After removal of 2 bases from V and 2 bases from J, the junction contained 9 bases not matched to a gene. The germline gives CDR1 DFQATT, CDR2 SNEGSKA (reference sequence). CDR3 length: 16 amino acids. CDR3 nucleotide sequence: TGCAGTGCTAGATGGGACCCAGGGGGATCCAAAAACATTCAGTACTTC. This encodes CSARWDPGGSKNIQYF.

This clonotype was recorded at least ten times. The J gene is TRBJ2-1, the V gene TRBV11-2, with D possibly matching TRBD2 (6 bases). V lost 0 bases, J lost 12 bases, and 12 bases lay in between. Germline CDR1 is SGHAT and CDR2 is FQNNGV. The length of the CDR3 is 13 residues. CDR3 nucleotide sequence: TGTGCCAGCAGCTTAGAGGTAGCGGCCACGCAGTTCTTC. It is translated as CASSLEVAATQFF.

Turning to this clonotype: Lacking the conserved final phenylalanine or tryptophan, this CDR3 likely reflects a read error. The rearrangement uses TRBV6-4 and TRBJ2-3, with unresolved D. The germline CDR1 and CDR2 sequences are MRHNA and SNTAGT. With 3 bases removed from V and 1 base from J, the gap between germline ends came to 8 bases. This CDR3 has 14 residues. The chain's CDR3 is CASSESTGTDTQYC. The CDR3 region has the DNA TGTGCCAGCAGTGAGTCGACCGGCACAGATACGCAGTATTGT.

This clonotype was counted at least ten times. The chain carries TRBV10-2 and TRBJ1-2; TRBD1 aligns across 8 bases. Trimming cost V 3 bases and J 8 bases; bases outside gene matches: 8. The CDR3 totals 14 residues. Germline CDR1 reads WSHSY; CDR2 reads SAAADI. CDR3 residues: CASSDGQGISGYTF. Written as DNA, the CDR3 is TGCGCCAGCAGTGATGGACAGGGTATCTCGGGCTACACCTTC.

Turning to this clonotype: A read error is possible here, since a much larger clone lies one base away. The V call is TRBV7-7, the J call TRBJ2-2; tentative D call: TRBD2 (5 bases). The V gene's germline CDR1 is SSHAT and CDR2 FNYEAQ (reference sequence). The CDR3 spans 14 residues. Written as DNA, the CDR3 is TGTGCTAGCAGCTTAGAACTAAGCACCGGGGAGCTGCTTTTT. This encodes CASSLELSTGELLF.

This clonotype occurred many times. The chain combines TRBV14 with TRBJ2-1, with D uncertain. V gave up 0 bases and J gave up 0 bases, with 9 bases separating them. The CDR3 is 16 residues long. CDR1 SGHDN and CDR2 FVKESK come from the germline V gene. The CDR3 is CASSQDRVGSYNEQFF. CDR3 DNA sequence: TGTGCCAGCAGCCAAGATCGGGTGGGCTCCTACAATGAGCAGTTCTTC. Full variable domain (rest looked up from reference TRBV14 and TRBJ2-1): EAGVTQFPSHSVIEKGQTVTLRCDPISGHDNLYWYRRVMGKEIKFLLHFVKESKQDESGMPNNRFLAERTGGTYSTLKVQPAELEDSGVYFCASSQDRVGSYNEQFFGPGTRLTVL.

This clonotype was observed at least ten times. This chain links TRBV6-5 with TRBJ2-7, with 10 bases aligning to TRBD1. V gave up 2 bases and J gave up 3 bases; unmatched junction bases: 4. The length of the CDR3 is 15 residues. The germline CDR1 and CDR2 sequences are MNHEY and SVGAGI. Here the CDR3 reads CASSYRDRGNYEQYF. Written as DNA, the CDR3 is TGTGCCAGCAGTTACCGGGACAGGGGCAACTACGAGCAGTACTTC.

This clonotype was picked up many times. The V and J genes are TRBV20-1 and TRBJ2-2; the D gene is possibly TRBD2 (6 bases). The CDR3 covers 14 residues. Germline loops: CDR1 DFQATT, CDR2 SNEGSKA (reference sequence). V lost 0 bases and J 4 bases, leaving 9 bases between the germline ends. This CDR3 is CSARERGGTGELFF. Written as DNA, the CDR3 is TGCAGTGCTAGAGAAAGGGGAGGCACCGGGGAGCTGTTTTTT.

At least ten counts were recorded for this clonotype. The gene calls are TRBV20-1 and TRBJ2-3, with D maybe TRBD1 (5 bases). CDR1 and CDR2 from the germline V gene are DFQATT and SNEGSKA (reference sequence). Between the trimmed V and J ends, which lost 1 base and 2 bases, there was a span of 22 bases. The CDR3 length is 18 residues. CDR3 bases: TGCAGTGCTAGAGGGTCTACAGGCCAGCGAGGAATCACAGATACGCAGTATTTT. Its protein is CSARGSTGQRGITDTQYF.

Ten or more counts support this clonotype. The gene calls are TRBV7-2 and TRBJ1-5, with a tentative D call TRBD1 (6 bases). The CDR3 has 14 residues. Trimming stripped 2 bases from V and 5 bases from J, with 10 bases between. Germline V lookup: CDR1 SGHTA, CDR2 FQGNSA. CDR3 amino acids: CASSLSRGDQPQHF. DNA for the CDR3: TGTGCCAGCAGCTTAAGCAGGGGTGATCAGCCCCAGCATTTT. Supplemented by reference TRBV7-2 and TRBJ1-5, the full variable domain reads GAGVSQSPSNKVTEKGKDVELRCDPISGHTALYWYRQSLGQGLEFLIYFQGNSAPDKSGLPSDRFSAERTGGSVSTLTIQRTQQEDSAVYLCASSLSRGDQPQHFGDGTRLSIL.

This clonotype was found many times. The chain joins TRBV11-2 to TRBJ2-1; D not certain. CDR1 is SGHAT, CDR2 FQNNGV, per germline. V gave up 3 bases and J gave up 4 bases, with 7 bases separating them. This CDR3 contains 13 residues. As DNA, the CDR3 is TGTGCCAGCAGCTTGGTACCTTACAATGAGCAGTTCTTC. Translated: CASSLVPYNEQFF.

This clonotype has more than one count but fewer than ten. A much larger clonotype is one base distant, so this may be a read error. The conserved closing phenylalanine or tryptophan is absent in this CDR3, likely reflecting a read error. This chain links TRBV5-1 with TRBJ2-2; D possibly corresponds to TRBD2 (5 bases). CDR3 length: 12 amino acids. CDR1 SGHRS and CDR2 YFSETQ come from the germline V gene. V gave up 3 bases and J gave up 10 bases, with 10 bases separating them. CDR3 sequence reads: CASSYDYLELFL. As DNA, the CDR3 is TGCGCCAGCAGCTATGACTACCTGGAGCTGTTTCTT.

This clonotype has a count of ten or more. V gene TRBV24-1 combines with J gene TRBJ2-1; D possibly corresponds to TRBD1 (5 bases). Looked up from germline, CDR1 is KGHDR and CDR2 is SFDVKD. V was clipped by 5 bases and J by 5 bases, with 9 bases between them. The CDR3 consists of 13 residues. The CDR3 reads CATSAQGHNEQFF. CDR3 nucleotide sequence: TGTGCCACCAGTGCCCAGGGCCACAATGAGCAGTTCTTC.

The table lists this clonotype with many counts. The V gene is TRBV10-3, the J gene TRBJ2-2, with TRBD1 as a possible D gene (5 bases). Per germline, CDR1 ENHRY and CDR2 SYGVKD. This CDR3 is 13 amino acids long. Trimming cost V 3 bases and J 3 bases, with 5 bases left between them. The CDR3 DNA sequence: TGTGCCATCAGTGAACAGGACACCGGGGAGCTGTTTTTT. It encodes CAISEQDTGELFF.

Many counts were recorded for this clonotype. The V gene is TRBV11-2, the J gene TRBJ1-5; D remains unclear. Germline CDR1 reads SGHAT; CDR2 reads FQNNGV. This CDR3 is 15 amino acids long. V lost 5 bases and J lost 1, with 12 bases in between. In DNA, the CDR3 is TGTGCCAGCAGCCCGCCTGGTGGGAGCAATCAGCCCCAGCATTTT. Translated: CASSPPGGSNQPQHF.

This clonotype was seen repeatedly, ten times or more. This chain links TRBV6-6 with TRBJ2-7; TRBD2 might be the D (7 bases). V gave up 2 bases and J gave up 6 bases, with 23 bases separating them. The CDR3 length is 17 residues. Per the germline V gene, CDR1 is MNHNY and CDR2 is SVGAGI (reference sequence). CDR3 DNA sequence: TGTGCCAGCAGTTACCTATCGGGGGGCCCAGGGGCGGGCGAGCAGTACTTC. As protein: CASSYLSGGPGAGEQYF.

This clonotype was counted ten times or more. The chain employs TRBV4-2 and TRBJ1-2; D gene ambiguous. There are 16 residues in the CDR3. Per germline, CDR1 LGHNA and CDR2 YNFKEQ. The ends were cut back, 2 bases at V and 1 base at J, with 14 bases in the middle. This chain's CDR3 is CASSQPFGRSNYGYTF. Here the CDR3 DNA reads TGTGCCAGCAGCCAACCCTTTGGACGGAGTAACTATGGCTACACCTTC.

The CDR3 DNA sequence: TGTGCCAGCAGCGGGGACAGGGGCGCGGGTTCCCCCCTCCACTTT. Translated, it gives CASSGDRGAGSPLHF. V and J are TRBV9 and TRBJ1-6; 10 bases map to TRBD1. The ends lost 3 bases at V and 13 bases at J; junction bases unmatched: 10. CDR1 SGDLS and CDR2 YYNGEE come from the germline V gene. The CDR3 runs to 15 residues.

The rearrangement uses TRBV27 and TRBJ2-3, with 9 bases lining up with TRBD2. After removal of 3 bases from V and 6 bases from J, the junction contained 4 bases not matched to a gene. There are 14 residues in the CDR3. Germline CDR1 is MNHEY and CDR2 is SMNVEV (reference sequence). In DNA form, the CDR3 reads TGTGCCAGCAGTTTTAGCGGGAGACCCGATACGCAGTATTTT. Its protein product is CASSFSGRPDTQYF.

The CDR3 region has the DNA TGTGCCAGCAGTCACCCCCCGGGACACAAATTGGGGACGAACTATGGCTACACCTTC. Amino acid sequence: CASSHPPGHKLGTNYGYTF. The rearrangement links TRBV6-6 to TRBJ1-2; D may be TRBD1 (6 bases). The germline gives CDR1 MNHNY, CDR2 SVGAGI (reference sequence). The CDR3 is 19 amino acids. The V end was cut by 5 bases, the J end by 2 bases, with 27 bases between.

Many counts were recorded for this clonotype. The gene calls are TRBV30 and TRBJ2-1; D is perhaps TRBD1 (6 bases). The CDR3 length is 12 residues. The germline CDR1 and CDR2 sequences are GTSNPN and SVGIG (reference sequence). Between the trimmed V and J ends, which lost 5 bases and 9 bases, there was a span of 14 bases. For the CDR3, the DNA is TGTGCCTGGGTGGGCAGGGGCGGTGAGCAGTTCTTC. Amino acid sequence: CAWVGRGGEQFF.

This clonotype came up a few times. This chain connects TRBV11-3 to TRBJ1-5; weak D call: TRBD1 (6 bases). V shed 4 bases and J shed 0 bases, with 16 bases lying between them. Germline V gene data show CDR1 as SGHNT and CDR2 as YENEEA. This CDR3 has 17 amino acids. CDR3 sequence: CASSYWTDPRSNQPQHF. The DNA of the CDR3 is TGTGCCAGCAGCTACTGGACAGACCCCCGTAGCAATCAGCCCCAGCATTTT.

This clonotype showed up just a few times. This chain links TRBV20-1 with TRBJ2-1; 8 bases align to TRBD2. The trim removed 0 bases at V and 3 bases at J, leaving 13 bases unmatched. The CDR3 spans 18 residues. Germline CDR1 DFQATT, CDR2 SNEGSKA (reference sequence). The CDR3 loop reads CSARDGRGGTNRYNEQFF. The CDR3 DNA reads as TGCAGTGCTAGAGATGGCCGGGGGGGAACTAACCGCTACAATGAGCAGTTCTTC.

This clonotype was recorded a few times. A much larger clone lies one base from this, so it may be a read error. The CDR3 DNA reads as TGTGCCAGCAGCTCTATTTCGGATACGCGGTATTTT. This translates into CASSSISDTRYF. The rearrangement uses TRBV9 and TRBJ2-3; D gene uncertain. The CDR3 consists of 12 residues. The germline V gene has CDR1 SGDLS and CDR2 YYNGEE.

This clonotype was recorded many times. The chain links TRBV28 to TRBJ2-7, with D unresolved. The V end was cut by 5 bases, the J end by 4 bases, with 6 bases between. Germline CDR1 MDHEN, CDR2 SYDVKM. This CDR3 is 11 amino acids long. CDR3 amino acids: CASSERYEQYF. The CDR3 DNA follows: TGTGCCAGCAGTGAAAGGTACGAGCAGTACTTC.